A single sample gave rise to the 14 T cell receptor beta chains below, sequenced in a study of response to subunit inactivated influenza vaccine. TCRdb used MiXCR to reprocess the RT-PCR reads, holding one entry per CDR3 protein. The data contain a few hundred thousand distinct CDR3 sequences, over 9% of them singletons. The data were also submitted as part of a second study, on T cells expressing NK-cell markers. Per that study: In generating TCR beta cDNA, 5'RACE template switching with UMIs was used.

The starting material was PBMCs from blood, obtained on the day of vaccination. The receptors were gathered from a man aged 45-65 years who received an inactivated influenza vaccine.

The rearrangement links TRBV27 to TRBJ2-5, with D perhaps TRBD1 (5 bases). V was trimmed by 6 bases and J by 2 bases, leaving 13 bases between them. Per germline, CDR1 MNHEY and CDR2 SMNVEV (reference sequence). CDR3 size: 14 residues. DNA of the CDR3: TGTGCCAGCAGCCTGTGGGGCGGACAAGAGACCCAGTACTTC. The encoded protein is CASSLWGGQETQYF.

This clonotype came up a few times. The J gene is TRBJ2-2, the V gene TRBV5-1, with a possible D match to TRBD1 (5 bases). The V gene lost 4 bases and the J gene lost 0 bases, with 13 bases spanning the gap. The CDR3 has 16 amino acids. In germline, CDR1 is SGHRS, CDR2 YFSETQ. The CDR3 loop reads CASSPDTYSNTGELFF. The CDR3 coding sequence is TGCGCCAGCAGCCCGGACACCTACTCGAACACCGGGGAGCTGTTTTTT.

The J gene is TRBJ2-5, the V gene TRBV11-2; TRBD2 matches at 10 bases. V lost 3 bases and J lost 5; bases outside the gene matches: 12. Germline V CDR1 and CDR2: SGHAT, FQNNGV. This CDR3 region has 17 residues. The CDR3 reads CASSLVWSGRAGETQYF. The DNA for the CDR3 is TGTGCCAGCAGCTTGGTTTGGAGCGGGAGGGCCGGGGAGACCCAGTACTTC.

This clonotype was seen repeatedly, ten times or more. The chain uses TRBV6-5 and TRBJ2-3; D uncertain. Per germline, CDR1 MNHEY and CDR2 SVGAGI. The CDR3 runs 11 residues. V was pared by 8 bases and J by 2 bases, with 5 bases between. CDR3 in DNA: TGTGCCAGCCGAGTCACAGATACGCAGTATTTT. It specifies CASRVTDTQYF.

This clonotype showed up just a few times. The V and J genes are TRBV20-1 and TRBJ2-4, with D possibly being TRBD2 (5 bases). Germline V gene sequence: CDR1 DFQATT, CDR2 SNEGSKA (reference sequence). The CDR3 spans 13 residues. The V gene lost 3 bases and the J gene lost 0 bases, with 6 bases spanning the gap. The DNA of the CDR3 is TGCAGTGCTAGCACTAGAGCCAAAAACATTCAGTACTTC. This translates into CSASTRAKNIQYF.

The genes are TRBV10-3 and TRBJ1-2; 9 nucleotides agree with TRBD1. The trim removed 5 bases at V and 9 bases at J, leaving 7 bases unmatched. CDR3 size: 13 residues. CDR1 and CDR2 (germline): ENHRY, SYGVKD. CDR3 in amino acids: CAISSGTGQRYTF. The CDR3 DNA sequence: TGTGCCATCAGTTCCGGGACAGGGCAGCGCTACACCTTC.

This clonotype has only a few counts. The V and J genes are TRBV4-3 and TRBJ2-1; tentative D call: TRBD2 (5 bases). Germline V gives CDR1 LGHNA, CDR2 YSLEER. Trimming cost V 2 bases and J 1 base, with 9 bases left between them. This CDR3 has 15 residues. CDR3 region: CASSQWGESYNEQFF. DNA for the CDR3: TGCGCCAGCAGCCAATGGGGAGAATCCTACAATGAGCAGTTCTTC.

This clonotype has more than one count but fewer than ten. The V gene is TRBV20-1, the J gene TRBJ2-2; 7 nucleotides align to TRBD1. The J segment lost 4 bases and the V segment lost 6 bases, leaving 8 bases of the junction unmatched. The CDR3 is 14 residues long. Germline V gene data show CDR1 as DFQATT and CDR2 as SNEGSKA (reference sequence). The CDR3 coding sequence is TGCAGTGCAATACAGGGGTTTGGCACCGGGGAGCTGTTTTTT. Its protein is CSAIQGFGTGELFF.

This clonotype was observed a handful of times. The CDR3 reads CASKGLAGPYEQYF. The CDR3 bases are TGCGCCAGCAAAGGACTAGCGGGACCCTACGAGCAGTACTTC. The chain is built from TRBV5-1 and TRBJ2-7; TRBD2 matches at 12 bases. This CDR3 contains 14 residues. Germline V gives CDR1 SGHRS, CDR2 YFSETQ. Unmatched junction bases numbered 3, after V lost 6 bases and J lost 2 bases.

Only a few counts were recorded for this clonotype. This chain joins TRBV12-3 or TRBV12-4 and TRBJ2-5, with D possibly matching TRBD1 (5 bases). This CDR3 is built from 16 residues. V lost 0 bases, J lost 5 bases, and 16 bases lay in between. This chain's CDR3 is CASSLANGRAGETQYF. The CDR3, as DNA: TGTGCCAGCAGTTTAGCAAACGGCAGGGCTGGGGAGACCCAGTACTTC.

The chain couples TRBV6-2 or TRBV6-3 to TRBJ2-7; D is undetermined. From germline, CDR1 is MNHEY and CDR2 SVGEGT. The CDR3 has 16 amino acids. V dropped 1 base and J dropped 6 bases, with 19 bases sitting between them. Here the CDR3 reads CASSYYGLDFRSEQYF. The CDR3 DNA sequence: TGTGCCAGCAGTTACTATGGGCTAGACTTTCGAAGCGAGCAGTACTTC.

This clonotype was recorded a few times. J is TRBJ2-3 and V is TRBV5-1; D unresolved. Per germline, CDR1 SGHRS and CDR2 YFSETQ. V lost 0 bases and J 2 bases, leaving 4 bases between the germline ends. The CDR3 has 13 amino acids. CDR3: CASSLEATDTQYF. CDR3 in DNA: TGCGCCAGCAGCTTGGAGGCCACAGATACGCAGTATTTT.

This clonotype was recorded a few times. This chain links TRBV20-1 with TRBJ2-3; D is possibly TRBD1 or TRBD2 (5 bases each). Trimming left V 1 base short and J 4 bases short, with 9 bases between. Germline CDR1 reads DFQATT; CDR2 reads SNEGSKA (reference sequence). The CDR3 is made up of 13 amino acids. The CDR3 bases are TGCAGTGCTAGAGTGGGGACGGCAGATACGCAGTATTTT. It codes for CSARVGTADTQYF.

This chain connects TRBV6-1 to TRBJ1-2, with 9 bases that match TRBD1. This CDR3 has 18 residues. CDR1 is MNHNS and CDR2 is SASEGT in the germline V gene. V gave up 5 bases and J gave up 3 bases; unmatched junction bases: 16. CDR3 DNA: TGTGCCAGCAGTAAACTTTCGGGGGGACAGGGAGGTCACTATGGCTACACCTTC. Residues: CASSKLSGGQGGHYGYTF.